The clone carrying this TCR beta chain was seen a few times. TCRdb re-called the 5' RACE reads with MiXCR, one entry per CDR3 protein. The repertoire holds about 240,000 distinct CDR3 sequences, about 3.9% seen once, with under 20% in the top ten. This sample is part of a study of T cells after yellow fever vaccination. Sample: PBMCs, taken 15 days after the yellow fever booster vaccination. The receptor was derived from a man aged 18 to 29 who received the YFV17D yellow fever vaccine.

This chain's CDR3 is CASSRDPANYGYTF. In nucleotides, the CDR3 is TGTGCCAGCTCCCGAGACCCGGCGAACTATGGCTACACCTTC. The chain uses TRBV5-4 and TRBJ1-2; unclear D gene. The CDR3 has 14 residues. Trimming took 7 bases from V and 2 from J, leaving 15 bases between them. Germline values: CDR1 SGHNT, CDR2 YYREEE (reference sequence).